The clone carrying this T cell receptor (beta chain) appeared once. Its target is unknown. The data derive from a study of cytomegalovirus exposure and HLA in healthy donors. This CDR3 comprises 12 residues. Germline assignment: CDR1 WNHNN and CDR2 SYGVQD (reference sequence). V lost 3 bases and J lost 3, with 5 bases in between. Findings of the study overall: Researchers counted approximately 160 TCR beta chains as cytomegalovirus-associated.

PCR involved 60 Vbeta and 13 Jbeta primers. TCRdb keeps only in-frame clones here, not all; method: immunoSEQ multiplex PCR. This table has more than 85,000 clones, approximately 70% appearing once. The sequence was obtained from a woman between 50 and 59 years old in good health and CMV-seropositive. The chain links TRBV10-1 to TRBJ1-2; D is unresolved. The sample comprised PBMCs. Written as DNA, the CDR3 is TGCGCCAGCAGTGACGGAGACTATGGCTACACCTTC. It encodes CASSDGDYGYTF.